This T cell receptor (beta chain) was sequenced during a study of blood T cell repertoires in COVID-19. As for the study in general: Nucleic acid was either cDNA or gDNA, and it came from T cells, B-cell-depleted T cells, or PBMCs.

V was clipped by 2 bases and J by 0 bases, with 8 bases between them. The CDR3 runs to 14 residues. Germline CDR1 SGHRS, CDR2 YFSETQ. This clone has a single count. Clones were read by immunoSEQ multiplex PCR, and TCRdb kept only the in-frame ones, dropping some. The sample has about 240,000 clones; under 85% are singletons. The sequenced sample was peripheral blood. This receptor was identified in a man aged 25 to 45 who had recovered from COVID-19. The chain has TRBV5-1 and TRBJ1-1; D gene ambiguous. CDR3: CASSFGRMNTEAFF. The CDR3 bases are TGCGCCAGCAGCTTTGGTAGAATGAACACTGAAGCTTTCTTT.